Shown below are 7 T cell receptor beta chains from a single sample sequenced in a study of blood T cell repertoires in COVID-19. The data were produced by immunoSEQ multiplex PCR, yet TCRdb's version contains in-frame clones alone and is incomplete. Among around 150,000 clones listed, about four fifths were seen once. The sequenced sample consisted of peripheral blood. These TCRs come from a woman aged 55 to 70 with active or convalescent COVID-19.

This clone was detected only once. The chain recombines TRBV19 with TRBJ2-1; 9 nucleotides align to TRBD1. This CDR3 contains 17 residues. V lost 6 bases and J lost 0; bases outside the gene matches: 9. Germline CDR1 reads LNHDA; CDR2 reads SQIVND (reference sequence). The CDR3 sequence is CASSTGGLLSSYNEQFF. CDR3 nucleotide sequence: TGTGCCAGTAGCACAGGGGGCCTCCTAAGCTCCTACAATGAGCAGTTCTTC.

The rearrangement joins TRBV14 to TRBJ2-5; no clear D. This CDR3 spans 17 amino acids. Trimming pared 0 bases from V and 1 base from J, leaving 15 bases between. Germline V lookup: CDR1 SGHDN, CDR2 FVKESK. This CDR3 is CASSQDSGTAIQETQYF. Here the CDR3 DNA reads TGTGCCAGCAGCCAAGATTCAGGCACAGCTATCCAAGAGACCCAGTACTTC.

The CDR3, as DNA: TGTGCCAGCAGCCAAGGACAGGGGTTTGGAGAGACCCAGTACTTC. Translated: CASSQGQGFGETQYF. This chain links TRBV21-1 with TRBJ2-5; the table names TRBD1, a call not compared with the DNA. TRBV21-1 has pseudogene status. The CDR3 sequence is 15 residues long.

The chain recombines TRBV5-8 with TRBJ2-3; 9 nucleotides match TRBD2. Germline V gene lookup returns CDR1 SGHTS and CDR2 YDEGEE. V lost 0 bases and J lost 2; bases outside the gene matches: 7. CDR3 length equals 17 residues. DNA of the CDR3: TGTGCCAGCAGCTTGGGAGCGGGAGGCCCCGACACAGATACGCAGTATTTT. Translating gives CASSLGAGGPDTDTQYF.

The CDR3 coding sequence is TGCGCCAGCAGCCAAGTTGGGACTAGCGGGGCCAAAAACATTCAGTACTTC. It codes for CASSQVGTSGAKNIQYF. The V and J genes are TRBV4-1 and TRBJ2-4; 12 bases fit TRBD2. In germline, CDR1 is MGHRA, CDR2 YSYEKL. The CDR3 consists of 17 residues. V was clipped by 1 base and J by 1 base; unmatched bases: 2.

In its sample, this clone was seen a few times. DNA for the CDR3: TGTGCCAGCAGTCTGGGACATTCTTCGGTTGGGGGCTACACCTTC. Amino acids: CASSLGHSSVGGYTF. V and J are TRBV6-5 and TRBJ1-2, with D perhaps matching TRBD1 (6 bases). Germline V gene lookup returns CDR1 MNHEY and CDR2 SVGAGI. With 5 bases removed from V and 8 bases from J, the gap between germline ends came to 21 bases. The CDR3 is made up of 15 amino acids.

The chain is built from TRBV6-4 and TRBJ2-3, with D perhaps matching TRBD1 (6 bases). Germline V gene lookup returns CDR1 MRHNA and CDR2 SNTAGT. The ends were cut back, 0 bases at V and 3 bases at J, with 10 bases in the middle. There are 15 residues in the CDR3. The CDR3 region is CASSDSGRGTDTQYF. The CDR3 DNA reads as TGTGCCAGCAGTGACTCGGGCAGGGGTACAGATACGCAGTATTTT.